This TCR beta chain was captured by sequencing in a study of glioma-infiltrating T cells after dendritic cell vaccination. Data came from immunoSEQ multiplex PCR; TCRdb stores just in-frame clones and leaves some out. The sample contains 85,000 to 100,000 clones, around 85% of which appear only once. The CDR3 runs to 16 residues. V lost 2 bases, J lost 4 bases, and 17 bases lay in between. Germline V gene sequence: CDR1 MNHEY, CDR2 SVGAGI. Time point specified: after dendritic cell vaccination, including at tumor progression/relapse. This clone has just a few counts. This receptor was identified in a human donor with glioblastoma. V gene TRBV6-5 combines with J gene TRBJ2-5, with D perhaps TRBD2 (5 bases). This specimen was blood, taken after dendritic cell vaccination. The CDR3 DNA sequence: TGTGCCAGCAGTTACCTGAATCCGGGGTTAGGAGAGACCCAGTACTTC. Translating it yields CASSYLNPGLGETQYF.